The next 6 T cell receptor beta chains were all read from a single sample in a study of cytomegalovirus exposure and HLA in healthy donors. PCR was performed using 60 Vbeta and 13 Jbeta primers. Clones were sequenced by immunoSEQ multiplex PCR, and TCRdb holds only the in-frame ones, with some missing. The data show about 160,000 clones, with around 79% seen just once and roughly 3.6% held by the top ten. The sequenced sample was PBMCs. The receptors derive from a human donor in good health.

J is TRBJ2-7 and V is TRBV2; no firm D call. CDR3 size: 10 residues. Germline V gene lookup returns CDR1 SNHLY and CDR2 FYNNEI. Between the trimmed V and J ends, which lost 4 bases and 5 bases, there was a span of 3 bases. The chain's CDR3 is CASSVDEQYF. CDR3 bases: TGTGCCAGCAGTGTAGACGAGCAGTACTTC.

The V gene is TRBV5-4, the J gene TRBJ2-5, with 7 bases matching TRBD1. Trimming at V came to 2 bases and at J to 3 bases, leaving 4 bases not matched to a gene. CDR3 length equals 14 residues. Per the germline V gene, CDR1 is SGHNT and CDR2 is YYREEE (reference sequence). The CDR3, as DNA: TGTGCCAGCAGCTTAGCCGGGACAGAAGAGACCCAGTACTTC. Translation: CASSLAGTEETQYF.

The chain is built from TRBV2 and TRBJ2-5; 8 bases agree with TRBD1. The CDR3 loop spans 16 amino acids. Unmatched junction bases numbered 14, after V lost 7 bases and J lost 4 bases. Germline V gene sequence: CDR1 SNHLY, CDR2 FYNNEI. The CDR3 DNA follows: TGTGCCAGCAACCTGGTAGGGACAGGCCAGCTAGAGACCCAGTACTTC. Its translation: CASNLVGTGQLETQYF. Based on the CDR3 plus reference TRBV2 and TRBJ2-5, the full variable domain is EPEVTQTPSHQVTQMGQEVILRCVPISNHLYFYWYRQILGQKVEFLVSFYNNEISEKSEIFDDQFSVERPDGSNFTLKIRSTKLEDSAMYFCASNLVGTGQLETQYFGPGTRLLVL.

V gene TRBV7-9 combines with J gene TRBJ1-5; 9 nucleotides agree with TRBD1. The CDR3 has 16 residues. The junction had 6 bases not matched to a gene; V was cut back by 4 bases and J by 2 bases. CDR1 and CDR2 (germline): SEHNR, FQNEAQ (reference sequence). The CDR3 nucleotides are TGTGCCAGCAGCTCCAACAGGGGGCAGGGCAATCAGCCCCAGCATTTT. It codes for CASSSNRGQGNQPQHF.

The chain combines TRBV11-3 with TRBJ2-2; 11 bases fit TRBD2. Germline assignment: CDR1 SGHNT and CDR2 YENEEA. There are 14 residues in the CDR3. J was trimmed by 7 bases and V by 8 bases; bases with no gene match: 6. CDR3 residues: CASRLAGSGGELFF. The CDR3 DNA follows: TGTGCCAGCCGACTAGCGGGGAGTGGCGGGGAGCTGTTTTTT.

The chain is built from TRBV2 and TRBJ2-1, with a tentative D call TRBD2 (6 bases). Germline V gene data show CDR1 as SNHLY and CDR2 as FYNNEI. The CDR3 spans 19 residues. V lost 7 bases and J lost 0, with 25 bases in between. The chain's CDR3 is CASTGDEFLATSSYNEQFF. Here the CDR3 DNA reads TGTGCCAGCACCGGAGATGAATTCCTAGCGACTAGCTCCTACAATGAGCAGTTCTTC.